These 18 T cell receptor beta chains originate from one sample sequenced in a study of glioma-infiltrating T cells. TCR alpha and beta CDR3 regions were amplified from RNA using iRepertoire nested multiplex PCR. TCRdb recomputed calls from the multiplex PCR reads with MiXCR, one row per CDR3 protein. Here the sample spans roughly 350,000 distinct CDR3 sequences, 41% being singletons. Source material: glioma tissue, nonneoplastic brain tissue, or PBMCs (not recorded which). These receptor sequences come from a human donor with low-grade glioma or glioblastoma, undergoing nonglioma brain surgery, or in good health (not recorded which).

This clonotype has a count of ten or more. This rearrangement joins TRBV24-1 to TRBJ1-1, with D hard to call. The CDR3 is 13 amino acids. The germline V gene encodes CDR1 KGHDR and CDR2 SFDVKD. V lost 0 bases, J lost 5 bases, and 6 bases lay in between. CDR3 amino acids: CATSDLPGTEAFF. The CDR3 bases are TGTGCCACCAGTGATTTGCCGGGTACTGAAGCTTTCTTT.

A single count supports this clonotype. The chain combines TRBV7-9 with TRBJ2-2; D is ambiguous. Trimming took off 0 bases at V and 6 bases at J, with 5 bases between the two ends. The CDR3 sequence is 13 residues long. From germline, CDR1 is SEHNR and CDR2 FQNEAQ (reference sequence). CDR3 sequence: CASSLAPAGELFF. The CDR3 DNA reads TGTGCCAGCAGCTTAGCGCCAGCCGGGGAGCTGTTTTTT.

The rearrangement links TRBV28 to TRBJ2-5; 11 bases align to TRBD2. V lost 4 bases and J lost 4; bases outside the gene matches: 8. This CDR3 comprises 16 residues. Germline CDR1 and CDR2: MDHEN and SYDVKM. Written as DNA, the CDR3 is TGTGCCAGCAGTTCGGCTAGCGGGAGGTCACGAGAGACCCAGTACTTC. Amino acid sequence: CASSSASGRSRETQYF.

This chain links TRBV7-9 with TRBJ2-3; 8 bases are shared with TRBD2. This CDR3 comprises 12 residues. Germline V gene lookup returns CDR1 SEHNR and CDR2 FQNEAQ (reference sequence). The trim removed 5 bases at V and 10 bases at J, leaving 5 bases unmatched. The CDR3 region is CASSQSGGAQYF. The CDR3 bases are TGTGCCAGCAGCCAGAGCGGGGGTGCGCAGTATTTT.

This clonotype was picked up a small number of times. V and J are TRBV20-1 and TRBJ2-4; no firm D call. V was shortened by 2 bases and J by 1 base, with 12 bases between the two germline ends. Germline CDR1 and CDR2: DFQATT and SNEGSKA (reference sequence). The CDR3 sequence is 15 residues long. CDR3 DNA: TGCAGTGCTAGATATCCCTATGAGGCCAAAAACATTCAGTACTTC. This codes for CSARYPYEAKNIQYF.

The V and J genes are TRBV15 and TRBJ2-3; no clear D gene. The germline CDR1 and CDR2 sequences are LNHNV and YYDKDF (reference sequence). The V and J ends lost 3 bases and 1 base respectively, with 2 bases between them. The CDR3 spans 12 residues. The CDR3 coding sequence is TGTGCCACCAGCAGGGGCACAGATACGCAGTATTTT. It translates to CATSRGTDTQYF. The full variable domain, with the rest looked up from reference TRBV15 and TRBJ2-3, is DAMVIQNPRYQVTQFGKPVTLSCSQTLNHNVMYWYQQKSSQAPKLLFHYYDKDFNNEADTPDNFQSRRPNTSFCFLDIRSPGLGDTAMYLCATSRGTDTQYFGPGTRLTVL.

This clonotype was found once. This may be a read error: a much more frequent sequence differs by one nucleotide. This sequence joins TRBV4-2 and TRBJ2-7; 9 bases fit TRBD1. The germline V gene encodes CDR1 LGHNA and CDR2 YNFKEQ. The CDR3 is made up of 15 amino acids. The trim removed 5 bases at V and 2 bases at J, leaving 7 bases unmatched. CDR3 residues: CASSISWDRAYEQYF. CDR3 nucleotides: TGTGCCAGCAGCATCTCCTGGGACAGGGCCTACGAGCAGTACTTC.

Turning to this clonotype: This clone may be a read error of a much larger clone one base away. This sequence joins TRBV6-2 or TRBV6-3 and TRBJ1-2; D gene ambiguous. The V and J ends lost 8 bases and 4 bases respectively, with 17 bases between them. CDR3 length equals 14 residues. CDR1 is MNHEY, CDR2 SVGEGT, per germline. The CDR3 region is CASQGMEDGYGYTF. In nucleotides, the CDR3 is TGTGCCAGCCAAGGCATGGAAGACGGCTATGGCTACACCTTC.

The rearrangement joins TRBV29-1 to TRBJ2-7; D is possibly TRBD1 (6 bases). This CDR3 has 14 residues. Germline V gene sequence: CDR1 SQVTM, CDR2 ANQGSEA. V lost 3 bases and J 2 bases, leaving 14 bases between the germline ends. The CDR3 bases are TGCAGCGTTGAGACGGACAGTTTCCCCTACGAGCAGTACTTC. Amino acids: CSVETDSFPYEQYF.

This clonotype was observed a handful of times. This chain joins TRBV24-1 and TRBJ2-5, with a possible D match to TRBD2 (6 bases). The CDR3 runs 12 residues. Germline CDR1 and CDR2: KGHDR and SFDVKD. The V and J ends lost 4 bases and 5 bases respectively, with 7 bases between them. CDR3 sequence (DNA): TGTGCCACCAGTGAGGAGGGCGAGACCCAGTACTTC. Protein sequence: CATSEEGETQYF.

The chain carries TRBV4-1 and TRBJ2-7; tentative D call: TRBD1 (6 bases). The germline V gene encodes CDR1 MGHRA and CDR2 YSYEKL. Trimming pared 4 bases from V and 2 bases from J, leaving 15 bases between. The CDR3 is made up of 15 amino acids. CDR3 in amino acids: CASSLRTGYPYEQYF. The DNA of the CDR3 is TGCGCCAGCAGCCTCAGAACAGGGTACCCCTACGAGCAGTACTTC.

The genes are TRBV7-2 and TRBJ2-7, with TRBD1 identical over 12 bases. CDR1 is SGHTA and CDR2 is FQGNSA in the germline V gene. The trim removed 5 bases at V and 7 bases at J, leaving 12 bases unmatched. CDR3 length: 16 residues. In DNA form, the CDR3 reads TGTGCCAGCAGCCTGCTTCCCGGGACAGGGGGCGGGGAGCAGTACTTC. The encoded protein is CASSLLPGTGGGEQYF.

Comment on this clonotype: A much more abundant neighbour one base away suggests this may be a read error. It is likely a read error, because the conserved phenylalanine at the end of the CDR3 is missing. The chain carries TRBV7-2 and TRBJ2-7; 7 bases line up with TRBD2. The V gene's germline CDR1 is SGHTA and CDR2 FQGNSA. Unmatched junction bases numbered 6, after V lost 1 base and J lost 3 bases. The CDR3 loop spans 15 amino acids. CDR3 amino acids: CASSLDRTRSYEQYS. The CDR3 DNA follows: TGTGCCAGCAGCTTAGATCGGACTAGGAGCTACGAGCAGTACTCC.

This clonotype has more than one count but fewer than ten. V and J are TRBV15 and TRBJ1-1; D possibly corresponds to TRBD1 (5 bases). V lost 2 bases and J lost 0, with 7 bases in between. Germline V gives CDR1 LNHNV, CDR2 YYDKDF (reference sequence). This CDR3 is built from 14 residues. CDR3 DNA: TGTGCCACCAGCAGAAACAGGCTGAACACTGAAGCTTTCTTT. It codes for CATSRNRLNTEAFF.

In nucleotides, the CDR3 is TGTGCCATCAGGGCCCCAGAGTTCTACGAGCAGTACTTC. Its translation: CAIRAPEFYEQYF. This chain joins TRBV10-3 and TRBJ2-7; no clear D gene. This CDR3 has 13 amino acids. Germline CDR1 ENHRY, CDR2 SYGVKD. The ends were cut back, 6 bases at V and 3 bases at J, with 12 bases in the middle.

J is TRBJ2-7 and V is TRBV4-1, with D uncertain. Germline V gives CDR1 MGHRA, CDR2 YSYEKL. The CDR3 runs 14 residues. The V end was cut by 1 base, the J end by 2 bases, with 9 bases between. The CDR3 reads CASSQAVEAYEQYF. In DNA, the CDR3 is TGCGCCAGCAGCCAAGCGGTAGAAGCCTACGAGCAGTACTTC.

The chain links TRBV2 to TRBJ2-7; D call uncertain. V lost 9 bases to trimming and J lost 7 bases, with 13 bases between them. Per germline, CDR1 SNHLY and CDR2 FYNNEI. The CDR3 runs to 11 residues. The CDR3 bases are TGTGCCAGTTCCTTTAGCTGGGAGCAGTACTTC. It translates to CASSFSWEQYF.

This clonotype has more than one count but fewer than ten. This chain links TRBV5-1 with TRBJ2-1; TRBD1 agrees at 12 bases. V gave up 4 bases and J gave up 9 bases; unmatched junction bases: 2. Germline V lookup: CDR1 SGHRS, CDR2 YFSETQ. The CDR3 has 13 residues. CDR3 sequence: CASSGTGGSEQFF. The CDR3 coding sequence is TGCGCCAGCAGCGGGACAGGGGGCAGTGAGCAGTTCTTC.